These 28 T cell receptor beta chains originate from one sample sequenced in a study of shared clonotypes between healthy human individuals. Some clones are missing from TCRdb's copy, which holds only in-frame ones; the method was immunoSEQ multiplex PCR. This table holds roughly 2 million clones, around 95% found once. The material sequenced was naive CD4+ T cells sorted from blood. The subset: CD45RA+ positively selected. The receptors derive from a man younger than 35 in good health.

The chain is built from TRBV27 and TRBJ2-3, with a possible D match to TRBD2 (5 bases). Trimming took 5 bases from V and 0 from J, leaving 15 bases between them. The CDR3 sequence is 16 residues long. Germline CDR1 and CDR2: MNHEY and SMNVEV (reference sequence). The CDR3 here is CASSPLGAVSTDTQYF. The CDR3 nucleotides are TGTGCCAGCAGTCCTCTGGGAGCCGTTAGCACAGATACGCAGTATTTT.

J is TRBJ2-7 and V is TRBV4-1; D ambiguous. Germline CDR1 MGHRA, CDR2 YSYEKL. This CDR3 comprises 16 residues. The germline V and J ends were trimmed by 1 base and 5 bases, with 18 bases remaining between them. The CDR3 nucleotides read TGCGCCAGCAGCCAAGGGTCTGAATCTAGTGGCCACGAGCAGTACTTC. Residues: CASSQGSESSGHEQYF.

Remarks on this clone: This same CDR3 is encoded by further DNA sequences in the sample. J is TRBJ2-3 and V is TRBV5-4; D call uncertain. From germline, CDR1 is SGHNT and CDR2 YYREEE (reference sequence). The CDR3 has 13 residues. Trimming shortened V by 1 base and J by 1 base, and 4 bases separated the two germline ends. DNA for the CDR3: TGTGCCAGCAGCTTGACTGGCACAGATACGCAGTATTTT. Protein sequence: CASSLTGTDTQYF.

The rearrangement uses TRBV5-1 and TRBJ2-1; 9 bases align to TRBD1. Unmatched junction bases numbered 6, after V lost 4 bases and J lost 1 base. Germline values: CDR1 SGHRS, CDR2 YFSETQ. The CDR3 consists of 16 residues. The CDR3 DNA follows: TGCGCCAGCAGCGCTACAGGGGGCCGATCCTACAATGAGCAGTTCTTC. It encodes CASSATGGRSYNEQFF.

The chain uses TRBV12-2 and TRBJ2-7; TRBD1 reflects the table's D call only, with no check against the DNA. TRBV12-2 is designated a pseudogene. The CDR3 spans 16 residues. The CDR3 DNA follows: TGTGCAAGTCGCTCAACTTCGGGACACCAGCCCTACGAGCAGTACTTC. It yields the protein CASRSTSGHQPYEQYF.

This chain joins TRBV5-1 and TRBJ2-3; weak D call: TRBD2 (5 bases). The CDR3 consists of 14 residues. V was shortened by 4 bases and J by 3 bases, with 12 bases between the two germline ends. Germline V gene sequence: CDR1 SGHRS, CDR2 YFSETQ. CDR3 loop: CASSREGSTDTQYF. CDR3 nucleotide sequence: TGCGCCAGCAGCCGAGAGGGTTCAACAGATACGCAGTATTTT.

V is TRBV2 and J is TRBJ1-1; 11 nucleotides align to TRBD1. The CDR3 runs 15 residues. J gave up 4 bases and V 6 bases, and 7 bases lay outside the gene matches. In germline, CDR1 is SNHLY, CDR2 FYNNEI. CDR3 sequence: CASSGQGAIGTEAFF. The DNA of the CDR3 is TGTGCCAGCAGCGGACAGGGGGCGATAGGCACTGAAGCTTTCTTT. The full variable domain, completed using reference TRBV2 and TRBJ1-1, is EPEVTQTPSHQVTQMGQEVILRCVPISNHLYFYWYRQILGQKVEFLVSFYNNEISEKSEIFDDQFSVERPDGSNFTLKIRSTKLEDSAMYFCASSGQGAIGTEAFFGQGTRLTVV.

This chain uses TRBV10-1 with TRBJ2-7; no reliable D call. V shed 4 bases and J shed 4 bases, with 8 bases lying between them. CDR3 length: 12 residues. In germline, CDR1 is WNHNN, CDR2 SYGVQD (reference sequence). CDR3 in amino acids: CASSAGLYEQYF. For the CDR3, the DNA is TGCGCCAGCAGTGCAGGATTATACGAGCAGTACTTC.

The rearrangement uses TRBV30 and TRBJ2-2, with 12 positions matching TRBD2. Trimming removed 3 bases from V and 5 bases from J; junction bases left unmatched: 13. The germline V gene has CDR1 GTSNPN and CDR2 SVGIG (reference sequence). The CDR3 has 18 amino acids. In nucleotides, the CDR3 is TGTGCCTGGAGGGGCATGACTAGCGGGAGAGTTGAAACCGGGGAGCTGTTTTTT. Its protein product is CAWRGMTSGRVETGELFF.

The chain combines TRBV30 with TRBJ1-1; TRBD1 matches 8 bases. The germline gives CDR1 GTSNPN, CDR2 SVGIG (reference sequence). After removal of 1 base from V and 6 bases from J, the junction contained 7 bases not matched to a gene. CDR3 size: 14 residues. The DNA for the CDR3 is TGTGCCTGGAGTGCAATCCGGACAGGGTCTGAAGCTTTCTTT. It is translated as CAWSAIRTGSEAFF.

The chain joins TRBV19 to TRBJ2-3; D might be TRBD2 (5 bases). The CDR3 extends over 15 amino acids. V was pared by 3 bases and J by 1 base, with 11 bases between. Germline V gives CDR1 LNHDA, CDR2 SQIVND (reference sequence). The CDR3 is CASSIGGLRTDTQYF. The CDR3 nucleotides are TGTGCCAGTAGTATCGGTGGACTTCGCACAGATACGCAGTATTTT. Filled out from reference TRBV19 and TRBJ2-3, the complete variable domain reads DGGITQSPKYLFRKEGQNVTLSCEQNLNHDAMYWYRQDPGQGLRLIYYSQIVNDFQKGDIAEGYSVSREKKESFPLTVTSAQKNPTAFYLCASSIGGLRTDTQYFGPGTRLTVL.

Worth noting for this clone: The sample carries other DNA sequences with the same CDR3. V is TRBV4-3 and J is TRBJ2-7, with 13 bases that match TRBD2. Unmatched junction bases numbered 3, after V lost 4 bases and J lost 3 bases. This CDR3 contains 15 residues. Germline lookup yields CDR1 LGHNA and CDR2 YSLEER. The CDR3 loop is CASSLGLAGVYEQYF. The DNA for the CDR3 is TGCGCCAGCAGCCTCGGACTAGCGGGGGTCTACGAGCAGTACTTC.

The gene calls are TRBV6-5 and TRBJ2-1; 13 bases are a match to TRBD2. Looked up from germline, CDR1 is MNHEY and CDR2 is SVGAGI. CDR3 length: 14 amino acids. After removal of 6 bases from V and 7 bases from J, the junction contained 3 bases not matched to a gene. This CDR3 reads CASSGLAGDNEQFF. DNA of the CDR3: TGTGCCAGCAGCGGACTAGCGGGAGATAATGAGCAGTTCTTC.

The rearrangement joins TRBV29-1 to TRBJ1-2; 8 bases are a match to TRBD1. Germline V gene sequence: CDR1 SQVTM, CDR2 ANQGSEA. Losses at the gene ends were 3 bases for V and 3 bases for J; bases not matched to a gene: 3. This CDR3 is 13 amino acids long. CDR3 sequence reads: CSVDKDRDYGYTF. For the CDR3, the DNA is TGCAGCGTTGATAAGGACAGGGACTATGGCTACACCTTC.

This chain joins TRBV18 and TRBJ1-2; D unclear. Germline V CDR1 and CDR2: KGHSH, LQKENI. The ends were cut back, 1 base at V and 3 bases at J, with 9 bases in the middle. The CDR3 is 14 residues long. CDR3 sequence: CASSPLLTDYGYTF. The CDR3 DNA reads TGTGCCAGCTCACCACTCTTGACGGACTATGGCTACACCTTC. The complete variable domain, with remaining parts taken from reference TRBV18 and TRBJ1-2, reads NAGVMQNPRHLVRRRGQEARLRCSPMKGHSHVYWYRQLPEEGLKFMVYLQKENIIDESGMPKERFSAEFPKEGPSILRIQQVVRGDSAAYFCASSPLLTDYGYTFGSGTRLTVV.

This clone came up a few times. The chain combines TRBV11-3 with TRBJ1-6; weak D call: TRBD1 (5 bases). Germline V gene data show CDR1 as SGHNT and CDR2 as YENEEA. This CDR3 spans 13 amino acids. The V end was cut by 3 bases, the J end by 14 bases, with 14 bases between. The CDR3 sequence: CASSLGGDSALHF. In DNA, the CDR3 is TGTGCCAGCAGCTTGGGAGGGGATTCTGCCCTCCACTTT.

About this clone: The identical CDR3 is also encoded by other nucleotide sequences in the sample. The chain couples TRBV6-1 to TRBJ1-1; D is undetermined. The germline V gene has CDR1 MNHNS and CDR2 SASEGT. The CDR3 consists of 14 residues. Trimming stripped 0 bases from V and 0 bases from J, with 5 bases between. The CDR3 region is CASSEAGLNTEAFF. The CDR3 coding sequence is TGTGCCAGCAGTGAAGCGGGGTTGAACACTGAAGCTTTCTTT.

The CDR3 DNA follows: TGTGCCAGCAGCCAGCAGAAGACAGTAAGCACAGATACGCAGTATTTT. Its translation is CASSQQKTVSTDTQYF. The chain links TRBV6-6 to TRBJ2-3; perhaps TRBD1 as D (5 bases). Trimming left V 6 bases short and J 0 bases short, with 16 bases between. CDR1 is MNHNY, CDR2 SVGAGI, per germline (reference sequence). CDR3 length: 16 amino acids.

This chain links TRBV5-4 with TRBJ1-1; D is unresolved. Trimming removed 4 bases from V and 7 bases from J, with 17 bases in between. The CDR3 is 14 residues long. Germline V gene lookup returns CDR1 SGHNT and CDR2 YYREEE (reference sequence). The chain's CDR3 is CASSTDRQTLEAFF. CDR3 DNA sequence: TGTGCCAGCAGCACAGATAGGCAAACTCTTGAAGCTTTCTTT.

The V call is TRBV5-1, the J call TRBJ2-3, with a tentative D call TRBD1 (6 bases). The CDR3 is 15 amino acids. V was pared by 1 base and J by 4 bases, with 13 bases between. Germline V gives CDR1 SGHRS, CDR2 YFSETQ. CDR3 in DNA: TGCGCCAGCAGCTTGAACAGGGCTCCAGCAGATACGCAGTATTTT. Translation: CASSLNRAPADTQYF.

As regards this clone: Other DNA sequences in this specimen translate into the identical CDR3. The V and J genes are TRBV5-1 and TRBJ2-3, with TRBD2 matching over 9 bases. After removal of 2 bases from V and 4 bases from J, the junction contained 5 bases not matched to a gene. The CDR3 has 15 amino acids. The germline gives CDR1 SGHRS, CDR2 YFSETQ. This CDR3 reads CASSLAGGRSDTQYF. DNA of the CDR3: TGCGCCAGCAGCTTAGCGGGGGGTAGGTCAGATACGCAGTATTTT.

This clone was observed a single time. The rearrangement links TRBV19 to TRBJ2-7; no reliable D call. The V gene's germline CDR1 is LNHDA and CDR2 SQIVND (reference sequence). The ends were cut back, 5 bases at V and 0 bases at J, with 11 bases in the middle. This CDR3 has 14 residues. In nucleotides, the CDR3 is TGTGCCAGTAGTCCCCCGGGCCGCTCCTACGAGCAGTACTTC. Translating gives CASSPPGRSYEQYF.

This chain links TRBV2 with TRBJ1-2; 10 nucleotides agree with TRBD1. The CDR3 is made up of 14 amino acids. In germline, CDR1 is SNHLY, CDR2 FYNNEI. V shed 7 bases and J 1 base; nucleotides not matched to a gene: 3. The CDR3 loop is CASTDRGHNYGYTF. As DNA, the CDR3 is TGTGCCAGCACCGACAGGGGGCATAACTATGGCTACACCTTC.

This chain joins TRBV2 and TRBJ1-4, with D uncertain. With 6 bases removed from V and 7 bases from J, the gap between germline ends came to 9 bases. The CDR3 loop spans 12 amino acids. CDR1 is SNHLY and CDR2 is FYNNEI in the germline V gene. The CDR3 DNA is TGTGCCAGCAGACGACAAGGTGAAAAACTGTTTTTT. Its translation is CASRRQGEKLFF.

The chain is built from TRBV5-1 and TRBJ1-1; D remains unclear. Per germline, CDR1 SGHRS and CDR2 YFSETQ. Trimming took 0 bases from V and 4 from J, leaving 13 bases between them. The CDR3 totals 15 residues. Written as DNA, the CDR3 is TGCGCCAGCAGCTTGGCAGTCGGGGTTGGCACTGAAGCTTTCTTT. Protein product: CASSLAVGVGTEAFF. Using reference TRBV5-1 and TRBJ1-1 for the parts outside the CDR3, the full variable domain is KAGVTQTPRYLIKTRGQQVTLSCSPISGHRSVSWYQQTPGQGLQFLFEYFSETQRNKGNFPGRFSGRQFSNSRSEMNVSTLELGDSALYLCASSLAVGVGTEAFFGQGTRLTVV.

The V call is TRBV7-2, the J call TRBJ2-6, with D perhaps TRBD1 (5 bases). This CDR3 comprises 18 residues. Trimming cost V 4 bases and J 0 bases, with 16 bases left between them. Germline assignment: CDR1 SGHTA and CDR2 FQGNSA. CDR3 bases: TGTGCCAGCAGCTACCTGGTAGGGGCCTTCTCTGGGGCCAACGTCCTGACTTTC. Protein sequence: CASSYLVGAFSGANVLTF.

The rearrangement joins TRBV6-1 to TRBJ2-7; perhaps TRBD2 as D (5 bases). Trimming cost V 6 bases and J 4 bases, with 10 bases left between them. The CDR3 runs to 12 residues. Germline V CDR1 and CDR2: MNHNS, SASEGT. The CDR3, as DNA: TGTGCCAGCAGCGGGAACTTTTACGAGCAGTACTTC. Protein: CASSGNFYEQYF.

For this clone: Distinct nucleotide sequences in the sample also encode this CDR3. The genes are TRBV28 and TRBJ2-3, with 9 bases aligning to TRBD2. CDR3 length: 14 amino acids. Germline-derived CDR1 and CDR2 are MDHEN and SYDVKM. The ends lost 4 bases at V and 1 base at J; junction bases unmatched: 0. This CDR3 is CASSSSGGTDTQYF. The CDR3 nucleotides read TGTGCCAGCAGTTCTAGCGGGGGCACAGATACGCAGTATTTT.